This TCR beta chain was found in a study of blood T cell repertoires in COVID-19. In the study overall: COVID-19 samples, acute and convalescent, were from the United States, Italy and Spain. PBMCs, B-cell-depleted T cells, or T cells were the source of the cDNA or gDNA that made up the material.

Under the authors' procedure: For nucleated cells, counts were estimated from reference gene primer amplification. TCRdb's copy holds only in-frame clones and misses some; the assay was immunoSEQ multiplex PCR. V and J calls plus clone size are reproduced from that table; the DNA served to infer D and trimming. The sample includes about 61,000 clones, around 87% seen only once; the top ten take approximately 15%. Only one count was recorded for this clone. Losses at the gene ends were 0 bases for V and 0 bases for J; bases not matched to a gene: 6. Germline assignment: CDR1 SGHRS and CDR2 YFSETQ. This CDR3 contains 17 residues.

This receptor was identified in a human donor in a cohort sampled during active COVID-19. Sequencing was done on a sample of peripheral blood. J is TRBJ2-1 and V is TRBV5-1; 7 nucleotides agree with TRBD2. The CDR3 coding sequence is TGCGCCAGCAGCTTGGAGATTAGCGGGTTCTCCTACAATGAGCAGTTCTTC. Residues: CASSLEISGFSYNEQFF.